The next 10 T cell receptor beta chains were all read from a single sample in a study of CD8 T cells in ankylosing spondylitis. Overall study results and limits: Made up of about eight highly homologous variants, a TCR beta motif appeared characteristic of ankylosing spondylitis blood.

Their antigens remain unidentified. TCRdb passed the 5' RACE reads through MiXCR, listing each CDR3 protein once. Counted here are about 500,000 distinct CDR3 sequences, approximately 11% occurring once; the ten biggest clones make up over 6.5%. Source material: blood, either unsorted or a sorted T cell fraction (not recorded which). The receptors shown here come from a male donor with ankylosing spondylitis.

This clonotype showed up just a few times. In DNA, the CDR3 is TGTGCCATCAGTGAGACAGAAGGTAATCAGCCCCAGCATTTT. It yields the protein CAISETEGNQPQHF. The chain has TRBV10-3 and TRBJ1-5; D gene unclear. CDR3 size: 14 residues. Trimming pared 2 bases from V and 4 bases from J, leaving 9 bases between. From germline, CDR1 is ENHRY and CDR2 SYGVKD.

In this sample, this clonotype turned up many times. The chain combines TRBV11-1 with TRBJ1-1; possibly TRBD1 for D (6 bases). V gave up 3 bases and J gave up 1 base, with 9 bases separating them. CDR3 length equals 14 residues. Germline values: CDR1 SGHAT, CDR2 FQDESV (reference sequence). CDR3 DNA: TGTGCCAGCAGCTTCGGCAGGGGGAACACTGAAGCTTTCTTT. It encodes CASSFGRGNTEAFF.

This clonotype was recorded many times. V is TRBV2 and J is TRBJ2-1; the match to TRBD2 covers 10 bases. Unmatched junction bases numbered 0, after V lost 4 bases and J lost 9 bases. The CDR3 length is 12 residues. Germline values: CDR1 SNHLY, CDR2 FYNNEI. The CDR3, as DNA: TGTGCCAGCAGTGGGACTAGCGGTGAGCAGTTCTTC. Translated: CASSGTSGEQFF.

The chain recombines TRBV2 with TRBJ2-3, with a weak D call TRBD2 (5 bases). There are 14 residues in the CDR3. CDR1 is SNHLY and CDR2 is FYNNEI in the germline V gene. Trimming pared 2 bases from V and 0 bases from J, leaving 6 bases between. In nucleotides, the CDR3 is TGTGCCAGCAGTGAACGGACTAGCACAGATACGCAGTATTTT. This gives the protein CASSERTSTDTQYF.

This clonotype was seen at least ten times. The gene calls are TRBV7-9 and TRBJ2-7; 9 bases are shared with TRBD2. V lost 5 bases to trimming and J lost 12 bases; unmatched junction nucleotides: 8. This CDR3 has 12 amino acids. The germline gives CDR1 SEHNR, CDR2 FQNEAQ (reference sequence). Here the CDR3 reads CASSPPGLALYV. CDR3 sequence (DNA): TGTGCCAGCAGCCCCCCGGGACTAGCTTTGTACGTC.

This clonotype has a handful of counts. The chain joins TRBV7-2 to TRBJ1-6; 8 nucleotides agree with TRBD1. The CDR3 is 14 amino acids. V lost 5 bases and J lost 7; bases outside the gene matches: 4. CDR1 is SGHTA, CDR2 FQGNSA, per germline. CDR3 region: CASSRTGSNSPLHF. Here the CDR3 DNA reads TGTGCCAGCAGCCGGACAGGGTCGAATTCACCCCTCCACTTT.

The chain recombines TRBV18 with TRBJ2-7, with 9 bases identical to TRBD2. The CDR3 consists of 17 residues. V shed 1 base and J 0 bases; nucleotides not matched to a gene: 7. CDR1 is KGHSH, CDR2 LQKENI, per germline. The CDR3 DNA reads as TGTGCCAGCTCACCACGTCTAGCGGGACAAGGCTCCTACGAGCAGTACTTC. Translation: CASSPRLAGQGSYEQYF.

This clonotype was picked up many times. This chain uses TRBV7-2 with TRBJ2-3; 10 positions match TRBD2. The CDR3 spans 14 residues. CDR1 is SGHTA, CDR2 FQGNSA, per germline. Losses at the gene ends were 4 bases for V and 3 bases for J; bases not matched to a gene: 1. Written as DNA, the CDR3 is TGTGCCAGCAGCTCGGGACTAGCGACAGATACGCAGTATTTT. Translated, it gives CASSSGLATDTQYF.

The V call is TRBV7-6, the J call TRBJ2-7; no definite D call. The CDR3 contains 15 residues. Germline assignment: CDR1 SGHVS and CDR2 FNYEAQ. V lost 5 bases and J 3 bases, leaving 17 bases between the germline ends. The CDR3 sequence: CASSTEAASFYEQYF. CDR3 nucleotide sequence: TGTGCCAGCAGCACCGAGGCGGCATCGTTCTACGAGCAGTACTTC.

This clonotype has just a few counts. In DNA, the CDR3 is TGTGCCAGCAGCTGGGCGGGGGGGGAGCTGTTTTTT. Its protein product is CASSWAGGELFF. The rearrangement links TRBV5-5 to TRBJ2-2, with TRBD2 as a possible D gene (6 bases). The V gene's germline CDR1 is SGHKS and CDR2 YYEKEE (reference sequence). The CDR3 is 12 residues long. Trimming left V 3 bases short and J 8 bases short, with 8 bases between.